This TCR beta chain was identified in a study of cytotoxic CD8 clonotypes in ibrutinib-treated CLL. Looking at the study overall: Outcomes included some 24 partial and 2 complete responses; after median roughly 71 months, around 15 stayed remitted and around 12 progressed.

Measured with immunoSEQ multiplex PCR; TCRdb has only the in-frame clones, and not every one. The sample has more than 140,000 clones, 70% to 85% seen once; the top ten hold approximately 28%. Concerning this clone itself: Its antigen is still unknown.

Notes on the study in general: Treatment left the uncommon public clonotypes either contracted or stable in frequency.

Germline assignment: CDR1 SQVTM and CDR2 ANQGSEA. The CDR3 contains 12 residues. Deletions cut 2 bases from V and 6 bases from J, with 10 bases between. This receptor was obtained from a human donor with chronic lymphocytic leukemia. Sequencing used PBMCs, obtained after 12 months of ibrutinib treatment. The V gene is TRBV29-1, the J gene TRBJ1-1; D perhaps matches TRBD1 (5 bases). CDR3 sequence: CSVEQGKAEAFF. The DNA for the CDR3 is TGCAGCGTTGAACAGGGTAAAGCTGAAGCTTTCTTT. Supplemented by reference TRBV29-1 and TRBJ1-1, the full variable domain reads SAVISQKPSRDICQRGTSLTIQCQVDSQVTMMFWYRQQPGQSLTLIATANQGSEATYESGFVIDKFPISRPNLTFSTLTVSNMSPEDSSIYLCSVEQGKAEAFFGQGTRLTVV.